What follows describes a single T cell receptor (beta chain). Its antigen is undetermined. Amplification used 60 Vbeta primers and 13 Jbeta primers. Produced via immunoSEQ multiplex PCR; TCRdb's table is partial and in-frame only. The sample includes about 170,000 clones. These data come from a study of cytomegalovirus exposure and HLA in healthy donors. General observations from the study: From TCR beta sequences, most subjects' HLA-A and HLA-B alleles were reportedly predicted accurately. Among the CMV-associated chains, a few were confirmed in vitro as specific for CMV antigens.

CDR1 is SQVTM and CDR2 is ANQGSEA in the germline V gene. CDR3 size: 16 residues. The J segment lost 1 base and the V segment lost 0 bases, leaving 5 bases of the junction unmatched. The sample taken for sequencing was PBMCs. The TCR sequence derives from a woman under 30 in good health and CMV-seropositive. The chain combines TRBV29-1 with TRBJ1-2; 10 nucleotides agree with TRBD1. The CDR3 coding sequence is TGCAGCGTTGAAGACCGGGACAGGGGATTTAACTATGGCTACACCTTC. This gives the protein CSVEDRDRGFNYGYTF.